This T cell receptor (beta chain) was found in a study of T cells in Graves' hyperthyroidism and ophthalmopathy. The diagnostic basis comprised clinical symptoms, serum thyroxine and TRAb, thyroid ultrasound and orbital computed tomography. There were TCR beta CDR3 regions amplified from RNA transcripts. An initial round of RT-PCR targeting the TCR CDR3 relied on the HTBI primer set. Each CDR3 protein is one row after TCRdb ran MiXCR on the multiplex PCR reads. The sample shows around 340,000 distinct CDR3 sequences, about 15% of them seen only once. Many counts were recorded for this clonotype. What it binds is unknown. CDR3 length: 14 amino acids. Germline V gene lookup returns CDR1 LNHDA and CDR2 SQIVND (reference sequence). V lost 7 bases and J 4 bases, leaving 13 bases between the germline ends. Regarding the study as a whole: Before onset, ophthalmopathy was predicted by the model a median roughly 6.8 months earlier. Ophthalmopathy was distinguished from stable hyperthyroidism by 13 V-J signatures.

This sequence originates from a woman in her 30s with Graves' hyperthyroidism that later progressed to Graves' ophthalmopathy. The chain combines TRBV19 with TRBJ2-2; no reliable D call. Sequencing was carried out using blood. Here the CDR3 DNA reads TGTGCCAGTAACTCCTTCTGGGGCACCGGGGAGCTGTTTTTT. This gives the protein CASNSFWGTGELFF.